This T cell receptor beta chain derives from a study of blood T cell repertoires in COVID-19. On the study more broadly: Acute and convalescent COVID-19 samples came from the United States, Italy and Spain. T cells, B-cell-depleted T cells, or PBMCs supplied cDNA or gDNA.

Study members were between about 18 and 100 years old and lived in some 26 US regions. The CDR3 loop spans 12 amino acids. Trimming took 5 bases from V and 3 from J, leaving 8 bases between them. Germline V gene data show CDR1 as SGHAT and CDR2 as FQNNGV. Original processing notes: Amplification with reference gene primers provided the estimates of nucleated cell counts. Using immunoSEQ multiplex PCR, the repertoire was profiled, and TCRdb retains in-frame clones only, with some absent. The DNA was the basis for D and trimming; V, J and clone size are from that table. Of 400,000 to 500,000 clones listed, nearly 90% are singletons.

Material: PBMCs or T cells enriched from blood (not recorded which). This clonotype originated in a woman aged 18-30 years who had been exposed to COVID-19. The chain combines TRBV11-2 with TRBJ2-7; D is ambiguous. The CDR3 sequence is CASSQALYEQYF. The CDR3 DNA reads as TGTGCCAGCAGCCAGGCCCTCTACGAGCAGTACTTC.